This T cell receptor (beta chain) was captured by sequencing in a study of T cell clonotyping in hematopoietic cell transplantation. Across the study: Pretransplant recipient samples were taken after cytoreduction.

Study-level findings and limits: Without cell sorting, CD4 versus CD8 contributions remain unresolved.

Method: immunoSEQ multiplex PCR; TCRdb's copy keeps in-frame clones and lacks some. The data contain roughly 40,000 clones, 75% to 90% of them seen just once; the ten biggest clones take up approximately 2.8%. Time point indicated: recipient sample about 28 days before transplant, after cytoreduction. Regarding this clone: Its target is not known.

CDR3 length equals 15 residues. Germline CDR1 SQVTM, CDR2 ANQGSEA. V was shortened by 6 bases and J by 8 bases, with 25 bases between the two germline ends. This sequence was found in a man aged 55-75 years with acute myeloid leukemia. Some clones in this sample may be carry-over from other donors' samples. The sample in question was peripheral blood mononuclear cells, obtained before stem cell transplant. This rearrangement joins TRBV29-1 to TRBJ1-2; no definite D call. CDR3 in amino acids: CSVWRWQRELKGYTF. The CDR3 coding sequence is TGCAGCGTCTGGAGGTGGCAGCGAGAACTCAAGGGCTACACCTTC.